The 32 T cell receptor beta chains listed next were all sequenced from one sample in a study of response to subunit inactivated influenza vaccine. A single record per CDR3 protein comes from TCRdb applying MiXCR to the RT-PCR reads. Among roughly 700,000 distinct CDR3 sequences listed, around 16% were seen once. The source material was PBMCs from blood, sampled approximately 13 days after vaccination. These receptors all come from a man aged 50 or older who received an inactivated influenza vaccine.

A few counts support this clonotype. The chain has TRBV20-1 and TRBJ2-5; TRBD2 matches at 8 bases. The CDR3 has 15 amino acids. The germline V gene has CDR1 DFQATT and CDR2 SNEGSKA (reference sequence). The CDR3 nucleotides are TGCAGCGCATCGGGACCCCGGGAGGGGCACGAGACCCAGTACTTC. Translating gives CSASGPREGHETQYF.

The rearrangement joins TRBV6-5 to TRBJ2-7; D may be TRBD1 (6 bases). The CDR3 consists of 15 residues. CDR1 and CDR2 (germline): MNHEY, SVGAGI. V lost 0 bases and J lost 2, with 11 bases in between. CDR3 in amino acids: CASSYSVGTPYEQYF. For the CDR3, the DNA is TGTGCCAGCAGTTACTCTGTCGGGACACCCTACGAGCAGTACTTC.

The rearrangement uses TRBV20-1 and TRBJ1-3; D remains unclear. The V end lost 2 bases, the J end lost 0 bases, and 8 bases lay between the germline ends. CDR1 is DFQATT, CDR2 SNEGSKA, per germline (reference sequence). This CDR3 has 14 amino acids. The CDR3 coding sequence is TGCAGTGCTAGACCGGAATTCTCTGGAAACACCATATATTTT. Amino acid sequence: CSARPEFSGNTIYF.

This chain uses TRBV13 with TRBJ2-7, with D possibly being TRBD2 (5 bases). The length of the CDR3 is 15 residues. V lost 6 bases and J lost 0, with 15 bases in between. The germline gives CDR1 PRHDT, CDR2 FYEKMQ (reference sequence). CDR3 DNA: TGTGCCAGCAGTTCTGGACTTTCTGTCTCCTACGAGCAGTACTTC. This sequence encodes CASSSGLSVSYEQYF.

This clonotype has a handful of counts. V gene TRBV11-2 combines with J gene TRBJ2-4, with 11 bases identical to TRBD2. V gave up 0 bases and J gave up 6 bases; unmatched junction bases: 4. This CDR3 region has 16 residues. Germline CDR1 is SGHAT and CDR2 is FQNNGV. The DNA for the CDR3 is TGTGCCAGCAGCTTAGAACTAGCGGGAGATCCAAACATTCAGTACTTC. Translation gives CASSLELAGDPNIQYF.

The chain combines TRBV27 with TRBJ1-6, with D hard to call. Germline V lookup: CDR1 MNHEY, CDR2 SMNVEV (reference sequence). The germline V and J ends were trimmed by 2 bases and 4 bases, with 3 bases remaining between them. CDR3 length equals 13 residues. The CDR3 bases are TGTGCCAGCAGTTTAAATTATAATTCACCCCTCCACTTT. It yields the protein CASSLNYNSPLHF.

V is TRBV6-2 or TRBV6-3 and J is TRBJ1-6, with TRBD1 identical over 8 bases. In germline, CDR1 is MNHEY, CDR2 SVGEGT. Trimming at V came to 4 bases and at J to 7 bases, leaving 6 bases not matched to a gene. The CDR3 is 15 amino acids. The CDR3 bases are TGTGCCAGCAGTTCCCACAGGGGGAGGAATTCACCCCTCCACTTT. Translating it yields CASSSHRGRNSPLHF.

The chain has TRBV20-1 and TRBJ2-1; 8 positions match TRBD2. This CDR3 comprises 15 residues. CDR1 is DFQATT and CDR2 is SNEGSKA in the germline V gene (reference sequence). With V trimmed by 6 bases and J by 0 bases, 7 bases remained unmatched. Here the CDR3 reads CSATRGAYSYNEQFF. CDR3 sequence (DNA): TGCAGTGCCACGCGGGGGGCTTACTCCTACAATGAGCAGTTCTTC.

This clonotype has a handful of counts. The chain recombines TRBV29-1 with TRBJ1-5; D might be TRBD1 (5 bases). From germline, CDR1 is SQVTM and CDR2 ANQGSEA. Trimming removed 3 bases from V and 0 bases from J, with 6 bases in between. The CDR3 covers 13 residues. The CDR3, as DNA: TGCAGCGTTGAGACAGCTAGCAATCAGCCCCAGCATTTT. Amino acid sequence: CSVETASNQPQHF.

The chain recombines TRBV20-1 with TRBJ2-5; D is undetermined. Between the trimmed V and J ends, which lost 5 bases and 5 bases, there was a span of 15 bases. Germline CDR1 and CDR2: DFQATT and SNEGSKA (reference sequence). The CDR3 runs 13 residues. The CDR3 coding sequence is TGCAGTGCTCCTCGAGGCAGGACGGAGACCCAGTACTTC. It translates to CSAPRGRTETQYF.

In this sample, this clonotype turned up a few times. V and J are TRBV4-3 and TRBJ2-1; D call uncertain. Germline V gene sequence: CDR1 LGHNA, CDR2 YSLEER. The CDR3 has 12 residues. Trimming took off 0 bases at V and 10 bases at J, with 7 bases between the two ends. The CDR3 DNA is TGCGCCAGCAGCCAAGAAGGGATGGAGCAGTTCTTC. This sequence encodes CASSQEGMEQFF.

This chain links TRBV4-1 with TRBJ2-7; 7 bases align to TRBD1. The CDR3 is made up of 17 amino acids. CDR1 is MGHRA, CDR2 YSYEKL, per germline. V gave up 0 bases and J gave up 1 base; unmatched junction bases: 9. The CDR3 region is CASSQDPPEQGSYEQYF. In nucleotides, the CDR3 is TGCGCCAGCAGCCAAGACCCCCCGGAACAGGGGTCCTACGAGCAGTACTTC.

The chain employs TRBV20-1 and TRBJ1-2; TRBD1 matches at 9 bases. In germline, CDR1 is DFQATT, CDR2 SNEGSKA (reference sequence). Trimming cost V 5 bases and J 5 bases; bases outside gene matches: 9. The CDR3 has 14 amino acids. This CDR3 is CSAQNRGRPYGYTF. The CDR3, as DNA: TGCAGTGCTCAAAACAGGGGGCGCCCGTATGGCTACACCTTC.

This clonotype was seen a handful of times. The CDR3 region is CAVQGVTEAFF. The DNA for the CDR3 is TGTGCCGTACAGGGTGTCACTGAAGCTTTCTTT. The rearrangement joins TRBV2 to TRBJ1-1; D possibly corresponds to TRBD1 (6 bases). The V and J ends lost 11 bases and 4 bases respectively, with 11 bases between them. The CDR3 sequence is 11 residues long. CDR1 is SNHLY, CDR2 FYNNEI, per germline.

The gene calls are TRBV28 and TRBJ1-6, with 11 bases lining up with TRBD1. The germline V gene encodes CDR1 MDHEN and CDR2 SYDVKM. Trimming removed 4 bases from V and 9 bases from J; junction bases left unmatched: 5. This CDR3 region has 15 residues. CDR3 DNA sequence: TGTGCCAGCAGTTCTGGACAGGGGGCTGTTTCACCCCTCCACTTT. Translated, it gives CASSSGQGAVSPLHF.

The CDR3 sequence: CASSRGQHTDTQYF. Here the CDR3 DNA reads TGTGCCAGCAGCCGGGGACAGCACACAGATACGCAGTATTTT. The chain links TRBV7-2 to TRBJ2-3, with 7 bases identical to TRBD1. Trimming at V came to 5 bases and at J to 2 bases, leaving 4 bases not matched to a gene. Germline V gene sequence: CDR1 SGHTA, CDR2 FQGNSA. The CDR3 consists of 14 residues.

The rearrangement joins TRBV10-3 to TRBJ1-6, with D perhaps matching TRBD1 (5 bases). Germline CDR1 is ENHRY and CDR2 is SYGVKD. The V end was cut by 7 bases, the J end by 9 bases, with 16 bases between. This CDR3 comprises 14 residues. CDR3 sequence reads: CAITDGGDGSPLHF. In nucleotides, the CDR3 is TGTGCCATCACCGACGGAGGGGATGGTTCACCCCTCCACTTT.

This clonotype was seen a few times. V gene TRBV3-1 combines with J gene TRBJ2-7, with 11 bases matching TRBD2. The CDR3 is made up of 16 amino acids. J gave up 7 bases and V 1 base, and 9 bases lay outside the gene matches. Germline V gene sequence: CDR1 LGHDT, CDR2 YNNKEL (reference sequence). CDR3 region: CASSQAGTSGSQEQYF. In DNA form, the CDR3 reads TGTGCCAGCAGCCAAGCGGGGACTAGCGGCTCCCAAGAGCAGTACTTC.

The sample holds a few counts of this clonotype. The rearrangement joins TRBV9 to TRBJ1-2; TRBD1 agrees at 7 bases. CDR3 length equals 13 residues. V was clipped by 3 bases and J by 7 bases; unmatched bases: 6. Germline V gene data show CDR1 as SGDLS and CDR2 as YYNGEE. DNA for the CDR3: TGTGCCAGCAGCGCCTTATCAGGGGGTGGCTACACCTTC. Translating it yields CASSALSGGGYTF.

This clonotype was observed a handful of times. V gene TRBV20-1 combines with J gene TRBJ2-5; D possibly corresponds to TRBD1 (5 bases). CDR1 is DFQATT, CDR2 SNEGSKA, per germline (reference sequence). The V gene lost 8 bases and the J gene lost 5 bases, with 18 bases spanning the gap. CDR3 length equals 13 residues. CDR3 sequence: CSSQSLGVETQYF. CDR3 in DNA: TGCAGTAGCCAGAGCCTAGGGGTTGAGACCCAGTACTTC.

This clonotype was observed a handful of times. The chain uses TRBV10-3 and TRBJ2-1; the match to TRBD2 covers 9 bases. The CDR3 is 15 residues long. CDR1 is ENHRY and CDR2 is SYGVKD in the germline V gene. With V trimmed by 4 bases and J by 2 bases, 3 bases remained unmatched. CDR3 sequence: CAISVTSGTYNEQFF. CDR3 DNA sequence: TGTGCCATCAGTGTGACTAGCGGAACCTACAATGAGCAGTTCTTC.

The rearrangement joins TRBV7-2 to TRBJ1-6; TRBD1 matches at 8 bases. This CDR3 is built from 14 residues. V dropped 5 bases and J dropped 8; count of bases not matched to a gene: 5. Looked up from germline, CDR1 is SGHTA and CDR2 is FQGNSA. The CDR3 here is CASSPRGRDSPLHF. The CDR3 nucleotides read TGTGCCAGCAGCCCCAGGGGGCGGGATTCACCCCTCCACTTT. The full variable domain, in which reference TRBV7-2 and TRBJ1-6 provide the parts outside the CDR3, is GAGVSQSPSNKVTEKGKDVELRCDPISGHTALYWYRQSLGQGLEFLIYFQGNSAPDKSGLPSDRFSAERTGGSVSTLTIQRTQQEDSAVYLCASSPRGRDSPLHFGNGTRLTVT.

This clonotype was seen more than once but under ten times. CDR3 coding DNA: TGTGCCATCAGTGCCGGGACTAGCGGCGGGGATACGCAGTATTTT. Encoded protein: CAISAGTSGGDTQYF. The V and J genes are TRBV10-3 and TRBJ2-3; TRBD2 agrees at 11 bases. The CDR3 is made up of 15 amino acids. After removal of 4 bases from V and 6 bases from J, the junction contained 6 bases not matched to a gene. The germline V gene has CDR1 ENHRY and CDR2 SYGVKD.

As DNA, the CDR3 is TGCGCCAGCAGTGACCCCGGGACTAGCATCTATACGCAGTATTTT. Its protein is CASSDPGTSIYTQYF. The chain joins TRBV10-1 to TRBJ2-3; TRBD2 agrees at 9 bases. The CDR3 runs to 15 residues. V shed 3 bases, J shed 7 bases, and the junction held 8 bases outside the gene matches. Germline V gene sequence: CDR1 WNHNN, CDR2 SYGVQD (reference sequence).

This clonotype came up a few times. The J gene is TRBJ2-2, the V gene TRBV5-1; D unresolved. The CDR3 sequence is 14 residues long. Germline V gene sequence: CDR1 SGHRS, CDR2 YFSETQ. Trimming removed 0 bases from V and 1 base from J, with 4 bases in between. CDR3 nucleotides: TGCGCCAGCAGCTTGGAAGAGAACACCGGGGAGCTGTTTTTT. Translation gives CASSLEENTGELFF.

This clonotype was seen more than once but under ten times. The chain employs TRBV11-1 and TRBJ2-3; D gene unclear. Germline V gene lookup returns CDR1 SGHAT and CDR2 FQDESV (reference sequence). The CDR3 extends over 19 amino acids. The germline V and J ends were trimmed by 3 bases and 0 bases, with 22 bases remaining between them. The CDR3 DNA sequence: TGTGCCAGCAGCTTCCTGATTAAGTACGGGCTCCCTAGCACAGATACGCAGTATTTT. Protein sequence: CASSFLIKYGLPSTDTQYF. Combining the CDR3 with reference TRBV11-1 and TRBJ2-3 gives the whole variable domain EAEVAQSPRYKITEKSQAVAFWCDPISGHATLYWYRQILGQGPELLVQFQDESVVDDSQLPKDRFSAERLKGVDSTLKIQPAELGDSAMYLCASSFLIKYGLPSTDTQYFGPGTRLTVL.

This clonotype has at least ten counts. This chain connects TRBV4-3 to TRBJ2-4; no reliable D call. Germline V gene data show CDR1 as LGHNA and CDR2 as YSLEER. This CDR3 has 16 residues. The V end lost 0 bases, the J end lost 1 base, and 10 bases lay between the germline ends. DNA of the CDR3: TGCGCCAGCAGCCAAGACCCCCTGGGGGCCAAAAACATTCAGTACTTC. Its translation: CASSQDPLGAKNIQYF.

The CDR3 DNA follows: TGTGCCAGCAGCTGGACTAGCGGGATGCGGCCCATTGAGCAGTTCTTC. This codes for CASSWTSGMRPIEQFF. The genes are TRBV7-3 and TRBJ2-1, with 12 bases that match TRBD2. Trimming removed 4 bases from V and 9 bases from J; junction bases left unmatched: 10. This CDR3 is 16 amino acids long. CDR1 SGHTA and CDR2 FQGTGA come from the germline V gene.

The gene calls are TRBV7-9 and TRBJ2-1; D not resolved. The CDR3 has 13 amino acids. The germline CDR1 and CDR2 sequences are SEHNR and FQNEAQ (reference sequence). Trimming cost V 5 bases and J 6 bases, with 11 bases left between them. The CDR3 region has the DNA TGTGCCAGCAGCCCCACAGTGGGCAATGAGCAGTTCTTC. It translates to CASSPTVGNEQFF.

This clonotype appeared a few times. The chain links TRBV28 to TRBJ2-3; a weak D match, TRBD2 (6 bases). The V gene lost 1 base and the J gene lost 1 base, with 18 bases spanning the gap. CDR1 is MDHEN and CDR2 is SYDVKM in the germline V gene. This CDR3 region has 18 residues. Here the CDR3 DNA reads TGTGCCAGCAGTTTATCCGCCTTTGGAGGGGTCCGCACAGATACGCAGTATTTT. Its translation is CASSLSAFGGVRTDTQYF.

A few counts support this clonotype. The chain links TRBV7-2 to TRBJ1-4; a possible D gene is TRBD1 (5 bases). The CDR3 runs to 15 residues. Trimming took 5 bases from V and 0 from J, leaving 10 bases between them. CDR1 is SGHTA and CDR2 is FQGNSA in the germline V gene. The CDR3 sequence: CASSRGSTTNEKLFF. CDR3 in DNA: TGTGCCAGCAGCCGGGGGTCTACAACTAATGAAAAACTGTTTTTT.

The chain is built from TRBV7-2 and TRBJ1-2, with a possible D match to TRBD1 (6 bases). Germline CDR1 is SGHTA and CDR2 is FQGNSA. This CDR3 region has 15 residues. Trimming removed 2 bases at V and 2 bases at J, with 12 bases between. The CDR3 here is CASSLNAGANYGYTF. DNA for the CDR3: TGTGCCAGCAGCTTAAACGCAGGGGCAAACTATGGCTACACCTTC.